This TCR beta chain was found in a study of T cell responses to AZD1222 COVID-19 vaccine. Across the whole study: Recipients boosted at about 4 weeks or about 12 weeks are pooled.

The table came from immunoSEQ multiplex PCR; TCRdb's copy has only in-frame clones and leaves some out. Of around 110,000 clones listed, roughly nine tenths are singletons. The V segment lost 8 bases and the J segment 7 bases; nucleotides outside the gene matches: 12. Germline V lookup: CDR1 SGHNT, CDR2 YYREEE (reference sequence). The CDR3 runs 16 residues. Concerning this clone: The antigen is unknown.

Findings of the study overall: Most donors were white British and more were female, and clonal diversity was possibly underestimated. Increases in Spike-specific TCR breadth and depth were seen after two AZD1222 doses. Baseline testing showed seropositivity in only a handful of AZD1222 recipients.

Sequencing used peripheral blood, obtained on day 0 of AZD1222 vaccination. The V gene is TRBV5-4, the J gene TRBJ2-4; 13 bases align to TRBD2. The TCR was taken from an adult in good health. DNA for the CDR3: TGTGCCAGTACTAGCGGGAGGGACCGCGCCGGCAACATTCAGTACTTC. It codes for CASTSGRDRAGNIQYF.